A single sample gave rise to the 21 T cell receptor beta chains below, sequenced in a study of blood T cells in healthy people across ages. For the second PCR, which ran for roughly 6 to 12 cycles, a sample-barcoded 5' primer and a J-beta primer mix were used. Each CDR3 protein gets one entry after TCRdb re-called the 5' RACE reads with MiXCR. The sample carries approximately 800,000 distinct CDR3 sequences, 55% to 75% recorded once. Sequenced input: blood. The source is a man aged 25 to 45 in good health.

This clonotype was detected a few times. The chain couples TRBV12-3 or TRBV12-4 to TRBJ1-2; 9 bases line up with TRBD1. Germline trimming cut 2 bases from V and 8 bases from J; bases unmatched to any gene: 6. The CDR3 spans 14 residues. CDR3 DNA sequence: TGTGCCAGCAGTTTAAGGAGGACAGGGGCAGGCTACACCTTC. Its translation: CASSLRRTGAGYTF.

The V call is TRBV20-1, the J call TRBJ1-1; no reliable D call. The CDR3 totals 12 residues. Per the germline V gene, CDR1 is DFQATT and CDR2 is SNEGSKA (reference sequence). Trimming stripped 3 bases from V and 4 bases from J, with 9 bases between. CDR3 amino acids: CSASLGGTEAFF. For the CDR3, the DNA is TGCAGTGCTAGCCTCGGTGGCACTGAAGCTTTCTTT.

This chain links TRBV4-2 with TRBJ1-2; 8 bases are a match to TRBD1. CDR3 length equals 15 residues. Germline loops: CDR1 LGHNA, CDR2 YNFKEQ. V lost 2 bases to trimming and J lost 4 bases; unmatched junction nucleotides: 6. The CDR3 DNA sequence: TGTGCCAGCAGCCAACCGGGACAGGTTAGCTATGGCTACACCTTC. Residues: CASSQPGQVSYGYTF.

This clonotype has ten or more counts. CDR3 sequence: CASSLWQELEQYF. The CDR3 coding sequence is TGTGCCAGCAGCCTCTGGCAAGAACTCGAGCAGTACTTC. The chain has TRBV7-9 and TRBJ2-7; D is unclear. V lost 5 bases, J lost 6 bases, and 14 bases lay in between. This CDR3 is built from 13 residues. Germline lookup yields CDR1 SEHNR and CDR2 FQNEAQ (reference sequence).

The chain uses TRBV20-1 and TRBJ2-1; TRBD2 matches at 9 bases. Germline V gene sequence: CDR1 DFQATT, CDR2 SNEGSKA (reference sequence). The trim removed 3 bases at V and 4 bases at J, leaving 7 bases unmatched. The CDR3 has 15 amino acids. The CDR3 loop reads CSARKAGGLYNEQFF. DNA of the CDR3: TGCAGTGCTAGGAAAGCGGGGGGACTTTACAATGAGCAGTTCTTC.

The chain joins TRBV6-5 to TRBJ1-2, with 9 bases aligning to TRBD1. The CDR3 loop spans 15 amino acids. CDR1 is MNHEY and CDR2 is SVGAGI in the germline V gene. After removal of 7 bases from V and 4 bases from J, the junction contained 10 bases not matched to a gene. The DNA of the CDR3 is TGTGCCAGCACCGACCGGTCGGGACAGGGCTATGGCTACACCTTC. Protein product: CASTDRSGQGYGYTF.

This chain links TRBV9 with TRBJ2-4; D gene unclear. The J call may be mistaken, given a closer DNA end match to TRBJ2-7. The germline CDR1 and CDR2 sequences are SGDLS and YYNGEE. CDR3 length: 15 residues. CDR3 nucleotides: TGTGCCAGCAGCGTAGGAGCAGGCTATACCTACGAGCAGTACTTC. It is translated as CASSVGAGYTYEQYF.

This clonotype was picked up one time. V gene TRBV29-1 combines with J gene TRBJ2-7; 7 positions match TRBD2. This CDR3 region has 13 residues. Germline CDR1 and CDR2: SQVTM and ANQGSEA. V lost 4 bases and J lost 3; bases outside the gene matches: 6. CDR3 DNA: TGCAGCGTTGCTGGGGAGGGAATCTACGAGCAGTACTTC. It codes for CSVAGEGIYEQYF.

This sequence joins TRBV20-1 and TRBJ1-5; D gene uncertain. The CDR3 extends over 13 amino acids. Germline lookup yields CDR1 DFQATT and CDR2 SNEGSKA (reference sequence). Trimming shortened V by 3 bases and J by 7 bases, and 13 bases separated the two germline ends. The CDR3 reads CSARGYDGQPQHF. The CDR3 region has the DNA TGCAGTGCTAGGGGGTATGATGGGCAGCCCCAGCATTTT.

The genes are TRBV3-1 and TRBJ1-2; the match to TRBD1 covers 7 bases. This CDR3 is 16 amino acids long. In germline, CDR1 is LGHDT, CDR2 YNNKEL (reference sequence). V lost 2 bases, J lost 2 bases, and 8 bases stayed unmatched. CDR3 in amino acids: CASSQTPGQLNYGYTF. The DNA for the CDR3 is TGTGCCAGCAGCCAAACCCCGGGACAGCTGAACTATGGCTACACCTTC.

The chain employs TRBV29-1 and TRBJ2-7; possibly TRBD2 for D (5 bases). Germline V gene lookup returns CDR1 SQVTM and CDR2 ANQGSEA. V lost 8 bases, J lost 10 bases, and 21 bases lay in between. This CDR3 comprises 12 residues. This CDR3 reads CSLRLSAEAQYF. The CDR3 bases are TGCAGCTTAAGACTATCTGCAGAGGCCCAGTACTTC.

This chain uses TRBV29-1 with TRBJ1-1; D remains unclear. Trimming took 7 bases from V and 1 from J, leaving 13 bases between them. This CDR3 contains 13 residues. Per germline, CDR1 SQVTM and CDR2 ANQGSEA. As DNA, the CDR3 is TGCAGCGCCGTACGACGGGAGAACACTGAAGCTTTCTTT. As protein: CSAVRRENTEAFF.

The chain has TRBV5-5 and TRBJ2-5; 11 nucleotides match TRBD1. With 4 bases clipped from V and 5 bases from J, the junction kept 10 bases outside the gene matches. This CDR3 has 16 amino acids. Per germline, CDR1 SGHKS and CDR2 YYEKEE (reference sequence). CDR3 DNA: TGTGCCAGCAGCCTCCGGACAGGGGGCTTATTGGAGACCCAGTACTTC. Its translation is CASSLRTGGLLETQYF.

The chain links TRBV7-3 to TRBJ2-5; 12 bases are a match to TRBD2. Looked up from germline, CDR1 is SGHTA and CDR2 is FQGTGA. The CDR3 is 17 residues long. The V and J ends lost 4 bases and 0 bases, in that order; junction bases with no gene match: 6. CDR3 bases: TGTGCCAGCAGCTCCCCCGGGACTAGCGGGTACCAAGAGACCCAGTACTTC. Translated, it gives CASSSPGTSGYQETQYF.

This chain uses TRBV9 with TRBJ2-7, with 8 bases aligning to TRBD2. This CDR3 comprises 14 residues. Looked up from germline, CDR1 is SGDLS and CDR2 is YYNGEE. Losses at the gene ends were 0 bases for V and 2 bases for J; bases not matched to a gene: 1. The CDR3, as DNA: TGTGCCAGCAGCGTAGACGGGAGGGCCTACGAGCAGTACTTC. Translated, it gives CASSVDGRAYEQYF.

This clonotype came up once. The V gene is TRBV7-8, the J gene TRBJ2-3, with D perhaps matching TRBD2 (5 bases). Trimming shortened V by 1 base and J by 9 bases, and 8 bases separated the two germline ends. Germline V gene lookup returns CDR1 SGHVS and CDR2 FQNEAQ. This CDR3 contains 12 residues. CDR3 nucleotide sequence: TGTGCCAGCAGCTTAGTTTCGGGAACGCAGTATTTT. Translated, it gives CASSLVSGTQYF.

This chain joins TRBV9 and TRBJ2-1; 9 nucleotides agree with TRBD2. CDR3 length: 17 residues. Losses at the gene ends were 4 bases for V and 7 bases for J; bases not matched to a gene: 15. Germline CDR1 SGDLS, CDR2 YYNGEE. The CDR3 loop is CASSPAPDRLAANEQFF. The DNA for the CDR3 is TGTGCCAGCAGCCCCGCACCCGACCGACTAGCGGCGAATGAGCAGTTCTTC.

The rearrangement uses TRBV4-3 and TRBJ1-5; a weak D match, TRBD1 (6 bases). CDR1 and CDR2 from the germline V gene are LGHNA and YSLEER. Trimming took 3 bases from V and 5 from J, leaving 14 bases between them. The CDR3 consists of 15 residues. The CDR3 sequence is CASSHESRGDQPQHF. The CDR3 DNA reads as TGCGCCAGCAGCCATGAGAGCAGGGGCGATCAGCCCCAGCATTTT.

The chain couples TRBV30 to TRBJ2-5, with D perhaps TRBD1 (6 bases). CDR1 and CDR2 (germline): GTSNPN, SVGIG (reference sequence). V lost 3 bases to trimming and J lost 2 bases, with 22 bases between them. The CDR3 has 17 residues. CDR3 protein: CAWRGPNPGQKQETQYF. CDR3 coding DNA: TGTGCCTGGAGGGGACCTAATCCGGGACAAAAACAAGAGACCCAGTACTTC. Full variable domain (rest looked up from reference TRBV30 and TRBJ2-5): SQTIHQWPATLVQPVGSPLSLECTVEGTSNPNLYWYRQAAGRGLQLLFYSVGIGQISSEVPQNLSASRPQDRQFILSSKKLLLSDSGFYLCAWRGPNPGQKQETQYFGPGTRLLVL.

The chain links TRBV5-1 to TRBJ2-3; D is unclear. Looked up from germline, CDR1 is SGHRS and CDR2 is YFSETQ. This CDR3 contains 13 residues. V lost 3 bases, J lost 0 bases, and 5 bases lay in between. This CDR3 is CASSSQSTDTQYF. Written as DNA, the CDR3 is TGCGCCAGCAGCTCCCAAAGCACAGATACGCAGTATTTT.

This clonotype showed up just a few times. V is TRBV29-1 and J is TRBJ2-7; no firm D call. The DNA end lines up better with TRBJ2-5; the J call may be wrong. Per germline, CDR1 SQVTM and CDR2 ANQGSEA. The CDR3 totals 11 residues. CDR3 sequence: CSINIQETQYF. For the CDR3, the DNA is TGCAGCATCAACATACAGGAGACCCAGTACTTC.